The 15 T cell receptor beta chains below come from one sample, sequenced in a study of blood T cell repertoires in COVID-19. Libraries were prepared by immunoSEQ multiplex PCR; TCRdb keeps only in-frame clonotypes and omits some of them. The sample includes 130,000 to 150,000 clones, about 87% of them seen just once. Sequencing used PBMCs or T cells enriched from blood (not recorded which). These receptors originate from a man aged 60 to 75 who had recovered from COVID-19.

V is TRBV19 and J is TRBJ2-2; unclear D gene. This CDR3 comprises 12 residues. Looked up from germline, CDR1 is LNHDA and CDR2 is SQIVND (reference sequence). V was pared by 3 bases and J by 17 bases, with 16 bases between. The CDR3 loop is CASSIMPSEVFF. For the CDR3, the DNA is TGTGCCAGTAGTATCATGCCGTCCGAGGTTTTTTTT.

V gene TRBV29-1 combines with J gene TRBJ2-7; 7 nucleotides match TRBD1. This CDR3 is 11 amino acids long. From germline, CDR1 is SQVTM and CDR2 ANQGSEA. The V segment lost 4 bases and the J segment 6 bases; nucleotides outside the gene matches: 3. The chain's CDR3 is CSVGQGAEQYF. The CDR3 bases are TGCAGCGTTGGACAGGGAGCCGAGCAGTACTTC.

This clone was seen just once. The V and J genes are TRBV6-5 and TRBJ2-1; 8 bases map to TRBD2. Germline CDR1 is MNHEY and CDR2 is SVGAGI. The J segment lost 3 bases and the V segment lost 5 bases, leaving 6 bases of the junction unmatched. This CDR3 spans 15 amino acids. The CDR3: CASSRFSGSYNEQFF. The CDR3 DNA sequence: TGTGCCAGCAGTAGGTTCAGCGGGAGCTACAATGAGCAGTTCTTC.

The CDR3 loop reads CASRGQGNTEAFF. CDR3 bases: TGTGCCAGCAGGGGACAGGGTAACACTGAAGCTTTCTTT. V usage is TRBV27 and J usage is TRBJ1-1, with 9 nucleotides matching TRBD1. With 6 bases clipped from V and 2 bases from J, the junction kept 1 base outside the gene matches. CDR1 MNHEY and CDR2 SMNVEV come from the germline V gene (reference sequence). There are 13 residues in the CDR3.

The gene calls are TRBV21-1 and TRBJ1-2. TRBV21-1 is a recognized pseudogene. The CDR3 is 15 residues long. DNA for the CDR3: TGTGCCAGCAGCAGGAGGGGCTGTAATCCCGATGGCTACACCTTC. Protein sequence: CASSRRGCNPDGYTF.

The sample holds one count of this clone. V usage is TRBV5-6 and J usage is TRBJ2-5, with D perhaps matching TRBD2 (6 bases). Trimming removed 1 base from V and 5 bases from J, with 15 bases in between. The CDR3 extends over 15 amino acids. From germline, CDR1 is SGHDT and CDR2 YYEEEE. The CDR3 here is CASSLPQAGTETQYF. The CDR3 DNA sequence: TGTGCCAGCAGCTTGCCTCAAGCAGGGACTGAGACCCAGTACTTC.

This chain connects TRBV30 to TRBJ1-1, with D possibly matching TRBD1 (5 bases). This CDR3 region has 11 residues. Per the germline V gene, CDR1 is GTSNPN and CDR2 is SVGIG (reference sequence). V was pared by 8 bases and J by 4 bases, with 11 bases between. The CDR3 sequence: CALGQATEAFF. Written as DNA, the CDR3 is TGTGCCCTGGGGCAGGCCACTGAAGCTTTCTTT.

This clone has just one count. CDR3 residues: CASGQRQGGNQPQHF. As DNA, the CDR3 is TGTGCTAGTGGTCAACGACAGGGGGGGAATCAGCCCCAGCATTTT. This chain connects TRBV12-5 to TRBJ1-5; 9 bases match TRBD1. Looked up from germline, CDR1 is LGHNT and CDR2 is FRNRAP. This CDR3 region has 15 residues. J gave up 4 bases and V 5 bases, and 6 bases lay outside the gene matches.

The table lists this clone with a count of one. This rearrangement joins TRBV5-4 to TRBJ1-1; 9 bases are shared with TRBD1. Germline lookup yields CDR1 SGHNT and CDR2 YYREEE (reference sequence). The CDR3 is made up of 14 amino acids. V was pared by 4 bases and J by 1 base, with 2 bases of the junction left unmatched. The CDR3 loop reads CASSLTGGNTEAFF. In nucleotides, the CDR3 is TGTGCCAGCAGCCTGACAGGGGGGAACACTGAAGCTTTCTTT.

This clone is termed medium-sized. The chain is built from TRBV11-1 and TRBJ2-7, with 9 nucleotides matching TRBD1. The CDR3 runs to 16 residues. The V gene end was trimmed by 5 bases and the J gene end by 6 bases; junction bases not matched to a gene: 14. Germline-derived CDR1 and CDR2 are SGHAT and FQDESV (reference sequence). The CDR3 reads CASSPPKGTGTTEQYF. Written as DNA, the CDR3 is TGTGCCAGCAGCCCCCCCAAGGGGACAGGGACTACCGAGCAGTACTTC.

This clone was found once. This chain links TRBV7-8 with TRBJ2-7, with D possibly being TRBD1 (7 bases). This CDR3 contains 15 residues. The germline CDR1 and CDR2 sequences are SGHVS and FQNEAQ. Trimming took 5 bases from V and 4 from J, leaving 18 bases between them. DNA for the CDR3: TGTGCCAGCAGCCCCGGAGGGGGCGGTAGGTACGAGCAGTACTTC. It codes for CASSPGGGGRYEQYF.

The chain is built from TRBV3-1 (or the pseudogene TRBV3-2) and TRBJ1-1, with D possibly being TRBD1 (6 bases). Germline V gives CDR1 LGHDT, CDR2 YNNKEL (reference sequence). This CDR3 spans 15 amino acids. V was pared by 5 bases and J by 6 bases, with 19 bases between. CDR3 amino acids: CASSSHTGFDSEAFF. The CDR3, as DNA: TGTGCCAGCAGCTCCCACACAGGGTTTGATTCTGAAGCTTTCTTT.

The chain recombines TRBV28 with TRBJ1-6; possibly TRBD1 for D (6 bases). The CDR3 has 15 residues. With 6 bases removed from V and 7 bases from J, the gap between germline ends came to 16 bases. Per germline, CDR1 MDHEN and CDR2 SYDVKM. The CDR3, as DNA: TGTGCCAGCAGACTAAGGGGGGGCGGCAATTCACCCCTCCACTTT. Translated, it gives CASRLRGGGNSPLHF.

This clone occurred once. The chain joins TRBV5-1 to TRBJ1-3; D unresolved. The germline V gene has CDR1 SGHRS and CDR2 YFSETQ. Trimming pared 4 bases from V and 8 bases from J, leaving 19 bases between. The CDR3 loop spans 15 amino acids. The CDR3 nucleotides are TGCGCCAGCAGCCTACTGGATCTACGGAGTGACACCATATATTTT. Protein product: CASSLLDLRSDTIYF.

This clone has only a few counts. V is TRBV7-8 and J is TRBJ2-7; D may be TRBD1 (5 bases). V lost 1 base and J 7 bases, leaving 8 bases between the germline ends. The CDR3 contains 12 residues. CDR1 is SGHVS and CDR2 is FQNEAQ in the germline V gene. CDR3 region: CASSLGGLEQYF. The DNA of the CDR3 is TGTGCCAGCAGCTTAGGGGGCCTAGAGCAGTACTTC.